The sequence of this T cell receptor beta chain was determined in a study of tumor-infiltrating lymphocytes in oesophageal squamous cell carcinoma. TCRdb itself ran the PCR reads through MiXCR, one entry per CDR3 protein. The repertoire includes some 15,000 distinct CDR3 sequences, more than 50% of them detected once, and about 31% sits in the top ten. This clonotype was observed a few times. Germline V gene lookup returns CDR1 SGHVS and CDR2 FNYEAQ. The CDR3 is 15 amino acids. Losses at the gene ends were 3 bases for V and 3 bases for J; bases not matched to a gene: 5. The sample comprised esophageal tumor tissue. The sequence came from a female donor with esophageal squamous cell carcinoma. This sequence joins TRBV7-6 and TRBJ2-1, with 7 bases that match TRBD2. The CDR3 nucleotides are TGTGCCAGCAGCTTGGGGCCGGGGGGCTACAATGAGCAGTTCTTC. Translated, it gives CASSLGPGGYNEQFF.